This TCR beta chain was obtained from a study of blood T cell repertoires in COVID-19. About the study: In each case, the material was cDNA or gDNA derived from T cells, B-cell-depleted T cells, or PBMCs.

The count of this clone is one. This CDR3 has 16 amino acids. Looked up from germline, CDR1 is SGHNT and CDR2 is YYREEE (reference sequence). J gave up 0 bases and V 3 bases, and 5 bases lay outside the gene matches. Seattle-derived patients entered the study during active infection and were followed longitudinally. Source study methods: Estimation of nucleated cell counts relied on the amplification of reference gene primers. The method was immunoSEQ multiplex PCR; TCRdb's version includes in-frame clones alone and lacks a portion of them. V and J calls and clone size are copied from that table; D and trimming were computed from the DNA. This table has some 240,000 clones, roughly 76% appearing once.

The sequence was obtained from a woman older than 75 with COVID-19, enrolled during active disease. The sample consisted of peripheral blood. The chain carries TRBV5-4 and TRBJ1-4; 7 bases map to TRBD1. In DNA form, the CDR3 reads TGTGCCAGCAGCTCAGGGGGTATTTCAACTAATGAAAAACTGTTTTTT. Translated: CASSSGGISTNEKLFF.